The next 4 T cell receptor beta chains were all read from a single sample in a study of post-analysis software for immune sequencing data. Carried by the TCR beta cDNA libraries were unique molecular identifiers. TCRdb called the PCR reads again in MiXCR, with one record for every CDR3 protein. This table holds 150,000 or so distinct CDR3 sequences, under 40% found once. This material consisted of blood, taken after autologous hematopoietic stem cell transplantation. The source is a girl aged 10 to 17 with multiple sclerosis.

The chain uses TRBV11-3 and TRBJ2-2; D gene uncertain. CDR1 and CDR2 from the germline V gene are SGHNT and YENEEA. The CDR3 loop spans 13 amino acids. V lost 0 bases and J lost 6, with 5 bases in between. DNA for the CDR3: TGTGCCAGCAGCTTAGATCTTTCCGGGGAGCTGTTTTTT. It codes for CASSLDLSGELFF.

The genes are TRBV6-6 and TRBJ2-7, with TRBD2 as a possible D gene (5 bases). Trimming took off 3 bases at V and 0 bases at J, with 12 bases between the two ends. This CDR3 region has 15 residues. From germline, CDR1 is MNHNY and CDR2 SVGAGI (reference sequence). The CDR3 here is CASSYPTIISYEQYF. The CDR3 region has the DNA TGTGCCAGCAGTTATCCGACTATCATCTCCTACGAGCAGTACTTC.

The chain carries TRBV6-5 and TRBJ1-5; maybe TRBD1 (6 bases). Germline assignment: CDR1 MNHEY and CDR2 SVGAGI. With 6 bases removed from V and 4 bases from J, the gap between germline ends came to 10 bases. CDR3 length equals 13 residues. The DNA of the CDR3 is TGTGCCAGCAGGCGACAGGCGAATCAGCCCCAGCATTTT. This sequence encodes CASRRQANQPQHF.

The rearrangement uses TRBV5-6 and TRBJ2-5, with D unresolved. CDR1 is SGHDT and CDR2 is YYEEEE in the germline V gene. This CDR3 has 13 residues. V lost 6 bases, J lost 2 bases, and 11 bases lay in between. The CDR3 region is CASTHGSQETQYF. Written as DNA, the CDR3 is TGTGCCAGCACCCATGGGTCACAAGAGACCCAGTACTTC.